The 7 T cell receptor beta chains reported below all come from one sample, sequenced in a study of blood T cell repertoires in COVID-19. Libraries were prepared by immunoSEQ multiplex PCR; TCRdb keeps only in-frame clonotypes and omits some of them. The sample shows 71,000 or so clones, over 75% of them seen only once. What was sequenced was peripheral blood. The receptor set was obtained from a woman under 30 with acute or convalescent COVID-19.

The J gene is TRBJ1-2, the V gene TRBV7-2; no definite D call. Deletions cut 1 base from V and 0 bases from J, with 6 bases between. Germline lookup yields CDR1 SGHTA and CDR2 FQGNSA. CDR3 length equals 14 residues. The CDR3 reads CASSLGPANYGYTF. In DNA form, the CDR3 reads TGTGCCAGCAGCTTAGGGCCAGCTAACTATGGCTACACCTTC.

V usage is TRBV7-8 and J usage is TRBJ2-1, with 7 bases identical to TRBD2. V shed 5 bases and J 9 bases; nucleotides not matched to a gene: 16. The CDR3 spans 16 residues. Germline V gene lookup returns CDR1 SGHVS and CDR2 FQNEAQ. For the CDR3, the DNA is TGTGCCAGCAGCCCTCGGGACTACCGGTTAGCAACTGAGCAGTTCTTC. This encodes CASSPRDYRLATEQFF.

V usage is TRBV7-2 and J usage is TRBJ2-7; 7 nucleotides align to TRBD2. V was clipped by 6 bases and J by 2 bases; unmatched bases: 7. The germline V gene encodes CDR1 SGHTA and CDR2 FQGNSA. This CDR3 is built from 14 residues. CDR3 coding DNA: TGTGCCAGCAGTTGGCGGGGGATTACCTACGAGCAGTACTTC. The encoded protein is CASSWRGITYEQYF.

The chain joins TRBV28 to TRBJ2-2; 11 nucleotides agree with TRBD1. This CDR3 spans 15 amino acids. V lost 3 bases, J lost 6 bases, and 3 bases stayed unmatched. CDR1 is MDHEN and CDR2 is SYDVKM in the germline V gene. CDR3 in amino acids: CASSLGTGGPGELFF. The CDR3, as DNA: TGTGCCAGCAGTTTGGGGACAGGGGGTCCCGGGGAGCTGTTTTTT.

The chain combines TRBV4-1 with TRBJ1-1, with a possible D match to TRBD1 (6 bases). Trimming stripped 1 base from V and 0 bases from J, with 12 bases between. The CDR3 consists of 16 residues. CDR1 and CDR2 (germline): MGHRA, YSYEKL. The CDR3 spells CASSQGNRVLNTEAFF. CDR3 DNA sequence: TGCGCCAGCAGCCAAGGGAACAGGGTTTTGAACACTGAAGCTTTCTTT.

The chain employs TRBV18 and TRBJ2-3, with D unclear. Trimming removed 0 bases at V and 2 bases at J, with 9 bases between. CDR3 length equals 15 residues. Germline CDR1 and CDR2: KGHSH and LQKENI. The CDR3 is CASSPPSPSTDTQYF. The CDR3 DNA reads as TGTGCCAGCTCACCACCTAGCCCGTCCACAGATACGCAGTATTTT.

The CDR3 coding sequence is TGTGCCAGTTCTGGGGGCACTAGCAATCAGCCCCAGCATTTT. It specifies CASSGGTSNQPQHF. This rearrangement joins TRBV19 to TRBJ1-5; TRBD1 is a possible D gene (6 bases). V lost 8 bases, J lost 0 bases, and 11 bases lay in between. Germline CDR1 reads LNHDA; CDR2 reads SQIVND (reference sequence). The CDR3 contains 14 residues.